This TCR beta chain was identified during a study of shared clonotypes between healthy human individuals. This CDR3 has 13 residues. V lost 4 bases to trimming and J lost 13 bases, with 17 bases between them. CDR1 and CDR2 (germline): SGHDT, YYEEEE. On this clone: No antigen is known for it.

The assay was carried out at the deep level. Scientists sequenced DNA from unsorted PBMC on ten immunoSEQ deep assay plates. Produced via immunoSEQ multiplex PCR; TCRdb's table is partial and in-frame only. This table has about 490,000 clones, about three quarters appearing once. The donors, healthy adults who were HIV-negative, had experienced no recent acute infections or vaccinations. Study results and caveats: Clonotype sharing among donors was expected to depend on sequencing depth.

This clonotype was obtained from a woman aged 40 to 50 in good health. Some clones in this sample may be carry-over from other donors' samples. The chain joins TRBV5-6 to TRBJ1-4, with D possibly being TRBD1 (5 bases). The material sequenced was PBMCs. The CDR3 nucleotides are TGTGCCAGCAGCCCTGCGTTTGGGGGAGGACTGTTTTTT. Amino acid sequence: CASSPAFGGGLFF.